This T cell receptor beta chain is from a study of T-cell reconstitution after alpha-beta-depleted transplantation in children. Study conclusions and caveats: Reportedly, roughly two months post-transplant, alpha-beta T cells arose from several hundred expanded graft clones.

Germline V gene lookup returns CDR1 DFQATT and CDR2 SNEGSKA (reference sequence). The germline V and J ends were trimmed by 1 base and 4 bases, with 5 bases remaining between them. The CDR3 is 11 amino acids. This clonotype appeared many times. Its antigen is currently unknown. As it was prepared, the TCRbeta library received unique molecular identifiers. MiXCR was run by TCRdb on the PCR reads, yielding one entry per CDR3 protein. The sample has approximately 500,000 distinct CDR3 sequences; 10% are singletons. Sequencing used PBMCs, obtained before TCRalphabeta/CD19-depleted stem cell transplant. The sequence derives from a child aged 2-15 years with inherited bone marrow failure, due to receive a stem cell transplant. This rearrangement joins TRBV20-1 to TRBJ2-7; D remains ambiguous. The CDR3 region is CSARVKYEQYF. The CDR3 DNA reads TGCAGTGCTAGAGTCAAATACGAGCAGTACTTC.